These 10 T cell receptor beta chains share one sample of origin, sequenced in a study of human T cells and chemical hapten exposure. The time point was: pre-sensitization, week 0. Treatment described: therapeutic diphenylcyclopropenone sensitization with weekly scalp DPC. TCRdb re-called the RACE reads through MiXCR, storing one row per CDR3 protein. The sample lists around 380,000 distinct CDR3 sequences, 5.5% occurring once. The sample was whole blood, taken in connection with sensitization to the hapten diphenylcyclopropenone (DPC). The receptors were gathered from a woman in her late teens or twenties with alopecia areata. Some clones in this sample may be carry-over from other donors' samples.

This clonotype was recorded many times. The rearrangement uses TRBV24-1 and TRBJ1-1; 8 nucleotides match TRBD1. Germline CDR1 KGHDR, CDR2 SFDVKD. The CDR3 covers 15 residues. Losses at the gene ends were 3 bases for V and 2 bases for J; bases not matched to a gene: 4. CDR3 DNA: TGTGCCACCAGTGATGCCGGACAGGGAAACACTGAAGCTTTCTTT. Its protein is CATSDAGQGNTEAFF.

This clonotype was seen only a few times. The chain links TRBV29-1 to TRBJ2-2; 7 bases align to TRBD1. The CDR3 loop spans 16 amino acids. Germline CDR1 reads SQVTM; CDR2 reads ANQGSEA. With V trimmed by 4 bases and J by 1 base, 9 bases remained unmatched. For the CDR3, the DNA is TGCAGCGTTGTTAATAGGGACAGAGAGAACACCGGGGAGCTGTTTTTT. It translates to CSVVNRDRENTGELFF.

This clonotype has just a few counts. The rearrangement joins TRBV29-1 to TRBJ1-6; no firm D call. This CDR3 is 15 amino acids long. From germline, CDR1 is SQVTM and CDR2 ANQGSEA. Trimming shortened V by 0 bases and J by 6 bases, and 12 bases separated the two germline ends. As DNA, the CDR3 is TGCAGCGTTGAAGATCCGACTGACGCTAATTCACCCCTCCACTTT. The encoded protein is CSVEDPTDANSPLHF. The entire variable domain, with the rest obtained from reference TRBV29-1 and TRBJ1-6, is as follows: SAVISQKPSRDICQRGTSLTIQCQVDSQVTMMFWYRQQPGQSLTLIATANQGSEATYESGFVIDKFPISRPNLTFSTLTVSNMSPEDSSIYLCSVEDPTDANSPLHFGNGTRLTVT.

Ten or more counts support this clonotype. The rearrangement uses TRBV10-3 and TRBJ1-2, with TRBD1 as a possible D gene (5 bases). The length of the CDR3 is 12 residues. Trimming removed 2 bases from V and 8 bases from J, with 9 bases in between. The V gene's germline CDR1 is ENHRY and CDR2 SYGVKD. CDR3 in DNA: TGTGCCATCAGTGAGGCCGGGGACGGCTACACCTTC. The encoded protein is CAISEAGDGYTF.

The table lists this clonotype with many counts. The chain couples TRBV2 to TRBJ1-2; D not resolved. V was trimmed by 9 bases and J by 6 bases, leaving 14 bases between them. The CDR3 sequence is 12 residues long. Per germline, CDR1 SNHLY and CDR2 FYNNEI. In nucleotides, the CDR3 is TGTGCCAGGACGAGGCGGCCAGATGGCTACACCTTC. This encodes CARTRRPDGYTF. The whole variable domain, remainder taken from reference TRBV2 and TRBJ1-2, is EPEVTQTPSHQVTQMGQEVILRCVPISNHLYFYWYRQILGQKVEFLVSFYNNEISEKSEIFDDQFSVERPDGSNFTLKIRSTKLEDSAMYFCARTRRPDGYTFGSGTRLTVV.

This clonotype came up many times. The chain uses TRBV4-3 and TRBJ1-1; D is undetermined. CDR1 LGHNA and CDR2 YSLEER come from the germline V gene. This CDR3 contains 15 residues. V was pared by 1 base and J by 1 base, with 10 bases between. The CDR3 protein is CASSQGRGPNTEAFF. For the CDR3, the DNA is TGCGCCAGCAGCCAAGGCCGAGGGCCGAACACTGAAGCTTTCTTT.

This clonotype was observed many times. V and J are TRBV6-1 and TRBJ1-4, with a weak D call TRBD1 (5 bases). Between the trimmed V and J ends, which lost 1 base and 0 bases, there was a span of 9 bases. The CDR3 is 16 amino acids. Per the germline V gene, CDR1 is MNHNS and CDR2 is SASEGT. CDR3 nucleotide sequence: TGTGCCAGCAGTGAAGGGCAGGGACCAACTAATGAAAAACTGTTTTTT. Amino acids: CASSEGQGPTNEKLFF.

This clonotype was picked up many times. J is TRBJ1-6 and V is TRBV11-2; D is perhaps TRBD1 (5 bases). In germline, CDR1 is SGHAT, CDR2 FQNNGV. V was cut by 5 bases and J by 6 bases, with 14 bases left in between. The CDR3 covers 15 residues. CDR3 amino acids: CASSGRDVLNSPLHF. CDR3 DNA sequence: TGTGCCAGCAGCGGTAGGGACGTACTTAATTCACCCCTCCACTTT.

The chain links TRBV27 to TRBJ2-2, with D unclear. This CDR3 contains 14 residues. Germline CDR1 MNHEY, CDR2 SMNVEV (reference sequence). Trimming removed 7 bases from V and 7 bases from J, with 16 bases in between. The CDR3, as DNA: TGTGCCAGCACTGAAACCGTCTACCGCGGGGAGCTGTTTTTT. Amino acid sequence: CASTETVYRGELFF.

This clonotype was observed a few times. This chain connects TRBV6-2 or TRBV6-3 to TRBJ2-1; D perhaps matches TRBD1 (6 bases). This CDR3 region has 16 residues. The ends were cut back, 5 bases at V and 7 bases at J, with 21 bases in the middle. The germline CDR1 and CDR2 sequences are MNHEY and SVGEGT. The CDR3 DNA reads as TGTGCCAGCAGTCAGCAGGGGAGCCCCGCGAGGAATGAGCAGTTCTTC. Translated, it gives CASSQQGSPARNEQFF.